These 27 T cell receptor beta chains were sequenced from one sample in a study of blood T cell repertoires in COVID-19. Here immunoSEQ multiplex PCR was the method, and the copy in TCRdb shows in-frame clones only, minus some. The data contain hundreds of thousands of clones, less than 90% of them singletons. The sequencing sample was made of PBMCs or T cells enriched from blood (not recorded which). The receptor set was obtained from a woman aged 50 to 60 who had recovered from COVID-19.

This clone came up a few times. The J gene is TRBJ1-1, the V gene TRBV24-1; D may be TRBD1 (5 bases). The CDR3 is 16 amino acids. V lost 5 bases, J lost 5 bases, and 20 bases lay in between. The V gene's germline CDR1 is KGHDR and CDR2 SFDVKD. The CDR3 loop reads CATSGQKGQGGTEAFF. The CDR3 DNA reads TGTGCCACCAGTGGCCAAAAGGGGCAGGGAGGGACTGAAGCTTTCTTT.

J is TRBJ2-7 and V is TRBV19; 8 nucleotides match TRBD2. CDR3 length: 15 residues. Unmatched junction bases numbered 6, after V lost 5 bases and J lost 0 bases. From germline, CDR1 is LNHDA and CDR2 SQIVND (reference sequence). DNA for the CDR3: TGTGCCAGTAGTCGGGGGGGCGGAGGCTCCTACGAGCAGTACTTC. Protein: CASSRGGGGSYEQYF.

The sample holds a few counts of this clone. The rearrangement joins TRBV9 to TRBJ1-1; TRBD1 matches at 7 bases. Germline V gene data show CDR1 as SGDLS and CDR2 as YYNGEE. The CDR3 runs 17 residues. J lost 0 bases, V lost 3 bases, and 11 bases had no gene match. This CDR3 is CASSAWDRVTMNTEAFF. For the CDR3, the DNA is TGTGCCAGCAGCGCCTGGGACAGAGTAACAATGAACACTGAAGCTTTCTTT.

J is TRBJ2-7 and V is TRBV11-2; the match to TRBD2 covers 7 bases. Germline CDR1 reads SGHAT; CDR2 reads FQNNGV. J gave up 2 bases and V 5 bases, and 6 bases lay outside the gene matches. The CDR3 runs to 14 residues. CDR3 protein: CASSQNRGAYEQYF. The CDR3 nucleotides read TGTGCCAGCAGCCAAAACCGGGGGGCCTACGAGCAGTACTTC.

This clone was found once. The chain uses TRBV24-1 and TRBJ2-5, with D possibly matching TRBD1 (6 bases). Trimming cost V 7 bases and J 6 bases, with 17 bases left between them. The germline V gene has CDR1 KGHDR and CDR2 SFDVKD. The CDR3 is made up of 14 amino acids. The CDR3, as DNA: TGTGCCACCAGCAATCCAGGGGTCTCGCAGACCCAGTACTTC. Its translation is CATSNPGVSQTQYF.

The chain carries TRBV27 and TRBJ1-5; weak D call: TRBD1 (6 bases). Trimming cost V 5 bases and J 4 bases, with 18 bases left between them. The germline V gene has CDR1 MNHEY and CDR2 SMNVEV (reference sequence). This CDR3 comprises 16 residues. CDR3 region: CASSASTGGINQPQHF. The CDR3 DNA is TGTGCCAGCAGTGCCTCGACAGGCGGCATAAATCAGCCCCAGCATTTT.

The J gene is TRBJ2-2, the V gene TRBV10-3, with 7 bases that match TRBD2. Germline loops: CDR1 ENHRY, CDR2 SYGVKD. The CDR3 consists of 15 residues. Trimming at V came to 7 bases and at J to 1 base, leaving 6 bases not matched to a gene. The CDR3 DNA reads TGTGCCATCACAGCCCTAGCGGAGAACACCGGGGAGCTGTTTTTT. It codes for CAITALAENTGELFF.

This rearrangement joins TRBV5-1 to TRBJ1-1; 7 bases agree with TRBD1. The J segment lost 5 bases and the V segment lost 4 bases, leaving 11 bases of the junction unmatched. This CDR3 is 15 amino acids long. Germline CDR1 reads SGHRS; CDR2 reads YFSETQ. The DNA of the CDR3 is TGCGCCAGCAGCATAGATCAGGGGGGTTTAACTGAAGCTTTCTTT. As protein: CASSIDQGGLTEAFF.

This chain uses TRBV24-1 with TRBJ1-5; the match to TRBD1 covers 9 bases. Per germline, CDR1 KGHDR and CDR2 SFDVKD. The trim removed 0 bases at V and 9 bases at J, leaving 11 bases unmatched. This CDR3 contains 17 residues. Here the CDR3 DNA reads TGTGCCACCAGTGATTTGCCCCCTGGACAGGGGTTCTGGCCCCAGCATTTT. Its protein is CATSDLPPGQGFWPQHF.

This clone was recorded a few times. DNA for the CDR3: TGTGCCAGCAGTTCCCAAACCCCAGCGGTCTTTAGCACAGATACGCAGTATTTT. It yields the protein CASSSQTPAVFSTDTQYF. This rearrangement joins TRBV27 to TRBJ2-3; tentative D call: TRBD2 (5 bases). Trimming stripped 4 bases from V and 0 bases from J, with 20 bases between. CDR3 size: 18 residues. CDR1 is MNHEY and CDR2 is SMNVEV in the germline V gene (reference sequence).

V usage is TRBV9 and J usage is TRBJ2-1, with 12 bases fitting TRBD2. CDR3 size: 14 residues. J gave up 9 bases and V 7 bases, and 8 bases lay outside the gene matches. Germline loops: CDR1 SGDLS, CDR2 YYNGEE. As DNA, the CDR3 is TGTGCCAGCTCACTAGCGGGAGGACTGGGTGAGCAGTTCTTC. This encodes CASSLAGGLGEQFF.

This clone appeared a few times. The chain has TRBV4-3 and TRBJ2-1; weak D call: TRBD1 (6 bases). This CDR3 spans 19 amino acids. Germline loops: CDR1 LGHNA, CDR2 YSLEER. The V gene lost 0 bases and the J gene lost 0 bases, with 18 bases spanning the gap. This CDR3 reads CASSQDLGGAISSYNEQFF. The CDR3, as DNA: TGCGCCAGCAGCCAAGATTTAGGGGGAGCTATTAGCTCCTACAATGAGCAGTTCTTC.

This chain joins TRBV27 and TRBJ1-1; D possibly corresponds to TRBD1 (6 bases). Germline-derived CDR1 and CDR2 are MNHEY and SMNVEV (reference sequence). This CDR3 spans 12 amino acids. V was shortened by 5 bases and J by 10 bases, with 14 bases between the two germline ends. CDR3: CASSPSGVVAFF. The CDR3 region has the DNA TGTGCCAGCAGTCCCTCAGGGGTGGTAGCTTTCTTT.

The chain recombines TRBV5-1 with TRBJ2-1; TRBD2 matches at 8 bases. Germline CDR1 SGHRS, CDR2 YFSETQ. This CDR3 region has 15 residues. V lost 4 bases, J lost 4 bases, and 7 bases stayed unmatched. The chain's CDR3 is CASSQGTRGYNEQFF. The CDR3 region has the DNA TGCGCCAGCAGCCAAGGGACTAGGGGGTACAATGAGCAGTTCTTC.

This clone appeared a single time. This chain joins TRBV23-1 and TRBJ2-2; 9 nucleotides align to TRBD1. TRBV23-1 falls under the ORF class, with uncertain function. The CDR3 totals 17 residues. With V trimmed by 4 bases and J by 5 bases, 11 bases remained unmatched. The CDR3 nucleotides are TGCGCCAGCAGTCGATCTCCGGGACAGGGTTGTACCGGGGAGCTGTTTTTT. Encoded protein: CASSRSPGQGCTGELFF.

The CDR3 loop reads CAIRGNDGGSSYNEQFF. CDR3 nucleotides: TGTGCCATCAGGGGAAATGATGGGGGGAGCTCCTACAATGAGCAGTTCTTC. The rearrangement links TRBV10-3 to TRBJ2-1, with D perhaps matching TRBD2 (6 bases). Germline loops: CDR1 ENHRY, CDR2 SYGVKD. CDR3 size: 17 residues. V was pared by 6 bases and J by 0 bases, with 18 bases between.

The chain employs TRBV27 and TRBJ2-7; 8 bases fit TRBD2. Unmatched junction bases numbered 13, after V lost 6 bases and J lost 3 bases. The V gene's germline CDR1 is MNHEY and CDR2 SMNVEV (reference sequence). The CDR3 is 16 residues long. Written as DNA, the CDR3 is TGTGCCAGCAGACCCTCGAGTAGCGGGACCTTCTACGAGCAGTACTTC. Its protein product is CASRPSSSGTFYEQYF.

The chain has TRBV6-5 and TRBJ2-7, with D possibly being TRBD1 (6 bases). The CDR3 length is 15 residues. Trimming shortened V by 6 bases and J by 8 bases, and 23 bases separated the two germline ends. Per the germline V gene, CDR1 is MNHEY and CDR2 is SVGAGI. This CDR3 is CASRDGQQNIRKQYF. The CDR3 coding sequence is TGTGCCAGCAGGGACGGACAGCAGAATATTCGAAAGCAGTACTTC.

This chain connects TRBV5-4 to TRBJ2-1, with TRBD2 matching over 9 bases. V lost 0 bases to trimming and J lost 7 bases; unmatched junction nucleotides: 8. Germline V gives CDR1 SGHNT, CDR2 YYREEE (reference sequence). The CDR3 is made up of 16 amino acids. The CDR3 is CASSLAGAGGLNEQFF. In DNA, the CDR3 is TGTGCCAGCAGCTTGGCCGGAGCGGGAGGTTTAAATGAGCAGTTCTTC.

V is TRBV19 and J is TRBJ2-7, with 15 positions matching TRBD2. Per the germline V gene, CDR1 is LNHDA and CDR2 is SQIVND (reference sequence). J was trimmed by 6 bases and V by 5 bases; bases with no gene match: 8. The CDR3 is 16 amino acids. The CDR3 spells CASSSGLAGGTTEQYF. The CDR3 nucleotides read TGTGCCAGTAGTTCGGGACTAGCGGGAGGAACCACCGAGCAGTACTTC.

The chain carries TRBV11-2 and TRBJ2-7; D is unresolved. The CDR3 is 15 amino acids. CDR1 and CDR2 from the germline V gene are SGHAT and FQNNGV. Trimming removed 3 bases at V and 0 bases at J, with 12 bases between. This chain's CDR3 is CASSFRSPSSYEQYF. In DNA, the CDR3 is TGTGCCAGCAGCTTTAGGAGCCCGAGCTCCTACGAGCAGTACTTC.

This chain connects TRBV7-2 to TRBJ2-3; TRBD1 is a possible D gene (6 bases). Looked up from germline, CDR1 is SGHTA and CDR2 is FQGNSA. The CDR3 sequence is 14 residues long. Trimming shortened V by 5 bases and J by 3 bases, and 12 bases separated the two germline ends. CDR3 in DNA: TGTGCCAGCAGCCAGCCGGACAGAACAGATACGCAGTATTTT. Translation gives CASSQPDRTDTQYF.

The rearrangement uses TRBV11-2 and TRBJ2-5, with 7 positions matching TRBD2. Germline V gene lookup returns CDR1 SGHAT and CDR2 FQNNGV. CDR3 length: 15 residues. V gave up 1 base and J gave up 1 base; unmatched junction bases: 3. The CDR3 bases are TGTGCCAGCAGCTTAGTAGCTAGCGGCCAAGAGACCCAGTACTTC. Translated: CASSLVASGQETQYF.

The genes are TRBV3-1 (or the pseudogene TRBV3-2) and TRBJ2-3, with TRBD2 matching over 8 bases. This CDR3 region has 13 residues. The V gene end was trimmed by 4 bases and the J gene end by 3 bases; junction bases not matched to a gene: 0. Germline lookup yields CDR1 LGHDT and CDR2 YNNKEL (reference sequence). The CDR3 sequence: CASSLAGTDTQYF. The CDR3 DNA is TGTGCCAGCAGCCTAGCGGGAACAGATACGCAGTATTTT.

This CDR3 reads CASSPGQGRNGYTF. CDR3 DNA sequence: TGCGCCAGCAGTCCTGGACAGGGGCGTAATGGCTACACCTTC. The chain couples TRBV5-1 to TRBJ1-2; 9 bases align to TRBD1. CDR1 is SGHRS, CDR2 YFSETQ, per germline. CDR3 size: 14 residues. With V trimmed by 5 bases and J by 6 bases, 8 bases remained unmatched.

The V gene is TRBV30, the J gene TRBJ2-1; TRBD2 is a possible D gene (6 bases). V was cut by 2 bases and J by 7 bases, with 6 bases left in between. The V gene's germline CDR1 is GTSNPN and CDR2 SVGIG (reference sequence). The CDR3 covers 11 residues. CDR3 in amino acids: CAWSLANEQFF. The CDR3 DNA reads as TGTGCCTGGAGTCTAGCGAATGAGCAGTTCTTC.

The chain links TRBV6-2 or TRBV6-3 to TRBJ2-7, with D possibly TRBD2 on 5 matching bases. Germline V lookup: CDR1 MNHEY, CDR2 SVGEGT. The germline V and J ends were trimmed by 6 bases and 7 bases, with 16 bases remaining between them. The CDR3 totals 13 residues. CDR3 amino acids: CASSQRTGREQYF. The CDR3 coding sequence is TGTGCCAGCAGCCAAAGGACTGGGCGGGAGCAGTACTTC.